This record concerns one T cell receptor (beta chain) sequence. Its antigen is still unknown. The V gene lost 4 bases and the J gene lost 3 bases, with 17 bases spanning the gap. Germline V gene sequence: CDR1 SGHDT, CDR2 YYEEEE. This CDR3 spans 16 amino acids. This sample stems from a study of OX40 agonist ivuxolimab in advanced cancers. Study-level results: Antigen targets of the expanded peripheral T cells went undetermined. Relatively little clonal expansion, among the lowest observed, appeared in partial responders at 0.1-3.0 mg/kg. CD8+ T cells were the subset that, on average, had more expanded clones than CD4+.

TCRdb's table, derived via immunoSEQ multiplex PCR, lists solely in-frame clones and lacks some. The table shows about 60,000 clones, with roughly 84% occurring only once. This chain connects TRBV5-6 to TRBJ1-5, with D maybe TRBD1 (6 bases). The sequences come from CD4+ or CD8+ T cells sorted from blood, collected in a trial of the OX40 agonist ivuxolimab. The origin of this receptor is an adult with an advanced solid tumor such as melanoma, head and neck, liver or kidney cancer. CDR3 sequence: CASSGSTQGFNQPQHF. DNA of the CDR3: TGTGCCAGCAGCGGATCAACACAGGGATTCAATCAGCCCCAGCATTTT.